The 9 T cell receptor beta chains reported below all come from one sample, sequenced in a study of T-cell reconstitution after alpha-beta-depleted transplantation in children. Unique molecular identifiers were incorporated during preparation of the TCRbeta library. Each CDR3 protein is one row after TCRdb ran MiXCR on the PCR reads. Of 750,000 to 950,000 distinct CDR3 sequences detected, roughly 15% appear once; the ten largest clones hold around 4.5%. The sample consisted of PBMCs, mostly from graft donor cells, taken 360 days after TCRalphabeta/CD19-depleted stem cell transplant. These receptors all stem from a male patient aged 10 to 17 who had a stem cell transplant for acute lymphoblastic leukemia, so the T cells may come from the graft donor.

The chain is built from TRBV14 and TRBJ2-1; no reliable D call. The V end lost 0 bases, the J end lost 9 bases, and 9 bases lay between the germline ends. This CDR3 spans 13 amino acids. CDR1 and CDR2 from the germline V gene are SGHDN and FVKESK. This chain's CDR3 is CASSQDRSTEQFF. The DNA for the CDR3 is TGTGCCAGCAGCCAAGACAGGTCCACTGAGCAGTTCTTC.

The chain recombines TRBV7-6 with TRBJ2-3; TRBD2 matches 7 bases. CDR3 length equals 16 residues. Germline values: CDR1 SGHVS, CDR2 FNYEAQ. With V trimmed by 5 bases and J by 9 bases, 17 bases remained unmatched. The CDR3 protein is CASSVDRTRGRSTQYF. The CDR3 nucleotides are TGTGCCAGCAGCGTAGATAGGACTAGGGGTCGGTCGACGCAGTATTTT.

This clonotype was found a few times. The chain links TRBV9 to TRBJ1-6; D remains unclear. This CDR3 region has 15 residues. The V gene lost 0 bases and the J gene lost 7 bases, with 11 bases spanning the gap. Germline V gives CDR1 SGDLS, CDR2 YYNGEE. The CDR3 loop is CASSVEFRRNSPLHF. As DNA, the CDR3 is TGTGCCAGCAGCGTAGAATTTCGGCGGAATTCACCCCTCCACTTT.

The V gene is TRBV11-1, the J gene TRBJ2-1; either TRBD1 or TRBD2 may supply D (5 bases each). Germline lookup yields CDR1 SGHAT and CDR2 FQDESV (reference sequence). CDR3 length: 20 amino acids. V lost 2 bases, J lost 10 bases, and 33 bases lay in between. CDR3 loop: CASSLRWGTRRLFLEGEQFF. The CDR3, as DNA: TGTGCCAGCAGCTTAAGGTGGGGGACCAGGCGATTATTCTTAGAAGGGGAGCAGTTCTTC.

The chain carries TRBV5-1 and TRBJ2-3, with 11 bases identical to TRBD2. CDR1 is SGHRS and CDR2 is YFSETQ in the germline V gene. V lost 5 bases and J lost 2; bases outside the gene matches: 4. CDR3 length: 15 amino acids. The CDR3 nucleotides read TGCGCCAGCAGAATAGCGGGAGGGCTCACAGATACGCAGTATTTT. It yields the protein CASRIAGGLTDTQYF.

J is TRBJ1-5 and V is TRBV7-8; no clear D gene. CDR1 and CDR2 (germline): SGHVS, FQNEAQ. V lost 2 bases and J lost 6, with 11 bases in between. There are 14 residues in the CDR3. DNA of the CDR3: TGTGCCAGCAGCTTACTCTCAGTGGGTCAGCCCCAGCATTTT. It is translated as CASSLLSVGQPQHF.

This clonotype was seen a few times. The CDR3 spells CSAREPGVAQTEQYF. The CDR3 bases are TGCAGTGCTAGAGAACCTGGGGTAGCGCAGACCGAGCAGTACTTC. The chain links TRBV20-1 to TRBJ2-7; D perhaps matches TRBD2 (5 bases). This CDR3 region has 15 residues. The V gene lost 0 bases and the J gene lost 6 bases, with 18 bases spanning the gap. From germline, CDR1 is DFQATT and CDR2 SNEGSKA (reference sequence).

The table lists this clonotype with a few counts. The chain's CDR3 is CSARDGGGRSSFFGTDTQYF. The CDR3 nucleotides are TGCAGTGCTAGAGATGGAGGAGGGAGGAGTTCGTTCTTTGGCACAGATACGCAGTATTTT. The V call is TRBV20-1, the J call TRBJ2-3, with a tentative D call TRBD2 (6 bases). CDR3 size: 20 residues. Germline CDR1 reads DFQATT; CDR2 reads SNEGSKA (reference sequence). The ends were cut back, 0 bases at V and 1 base at J, with 26 bases in the middle.

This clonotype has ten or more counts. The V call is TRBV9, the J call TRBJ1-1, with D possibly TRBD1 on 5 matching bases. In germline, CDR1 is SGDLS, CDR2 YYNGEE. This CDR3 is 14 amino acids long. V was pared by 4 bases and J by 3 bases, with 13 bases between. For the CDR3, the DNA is TGTGCCAGCAGCCGTGATTGGGGCTACACTGAAGCTTTCTTT. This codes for CASSRDWGYTEAFF. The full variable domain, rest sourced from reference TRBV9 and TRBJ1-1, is DSGVTQTPKHLITATGQRVTLRCSPRSGDLSVYWYQQSLDQGLQFLIQYYNGEERAKGNILERFSAQQFPDLHSELNLSSLELGDSALYFCASSRDWGYTEAFFGQGTRLTVV.